A single sample is the source of the 23 T cell receptor beta chains below, sequenced in a study of CD8+ T cells in alopecia areata. Isolated RNA was reverse transcribed into cDNA used as the sequencing template. Profiling relied on immunoSEQ multiplex PCR, and the TCRdb table lists in-frame clones only, not all of them. The data hold about 110,000 clones, with 45% to 60% observed a single time. Sequencing was carried out using NKG2D-low CD8+ T cells sorted from blood. The receptors shown here come from a human donor with alopecia areata.

The chain joins TRBV29-1 to TRBJ1-2, with 10 bases aligning to TRBD1. From germline, CDR1 is SQVTM and CDR2 ANQGSEA. Unmatched junction bases numbered 11, after V lost 7 bases and J lost 12 bases. There are 12 residues in the CDR3. Here the CDR3 DNA reads TGCAGCGCCTCGACAGGGGGCTCTTACAACACCTTC. It is translated as CSASTGGSYNTF. Drawing the rest from reference TRBV29-1 and TRBJ1-2, the complete variable domain is SAVISQKPSRDICQRGTSLTIQCQVDSQVTMMFWYRQQPGQSLTLIATANQGSEATYESGFVIDKFPISRPNLTFSTLTVSNMSPEDSSIYLCSASTGGSYNTFGSGTRLTVV.

V and J are TRBV29-1 and TRBJ2-1; D possibly corresponds to TRBD2 (5 bases). The CDR3 covers 14 residues. Germline lookup yields CDR1 SQVTM and CDR2 ANQGSEA. The V gene lost 4 bases and the J gene lost 4 bases, with 14 bases spanning the gap. The CDR3 protein is CSVGFRDPYNEQFF. The CDR3 DNA follows: TGCAGCGTTGGGTTCCGGGATCCTTACAATGAGCAGTTCTTC.

The rearrangement joins TRBV5-1 to TRBJ2-3; D is uncertain. The ends were cut back, 1 base at V and 0 bases at J, with 9 bases in the middle. The germline gives CDR1 SGHRS, CDR2 YFSETQ. There are 15 residues in the CDR3. CDR3 loop: CASSLLGRSTDTQYF. In nucleotides, the CDR3 is TGCGCCAGCAGCTTGCTCGGCAGAAGCACAGATACGCAGTATTTT.

The sample holds a few counts of this clone. The J gene is TRBJ2-7, the V gene TRBV19; no clear D. From germline, CDR1 is LNHDA and CDR2 SQIVND (reference sequence). This CDR3 comprises 14 residues. Trimming shortened V by 4 bases and J by 0 bases, and 10 bases separated the two germline ends. CDR3 sequence: CASSTAASSYEQYF. The CDR3 DNA sequence: TGTGCCAGTAGTACTGCGGCAAGCTCCTACGAGCAGTACTTC.

This clone was found once. The V and J genes are TRBV11-2 and TRBJ1-1, with 7 bases aligning to TRBD1. Per germline, CDR1 SGHAT and CDR2 FQNNGV. V gave up 4 bases and J gave up 8 bases; unmatched junction bases: 4. The CDR3 sequence is 12 residues long. Here the CDR3 DNA reads TGTGCCAGCAGCTGGGGGACAGCGGAAGCTTTCTTT. Translation: CASSWGTAEAFF.

V and J are TRBV29-1 and TRBJ2-3; D is undetermined. The germline V and J ends were trimmed by 5 bases and 1 base, with 10 bases remaining between them. The germline gives CDR1 SQVTM, CDR2 ANQGSEA. The CDR3 length is 13 residues. CDR3: CSVSGSGTDTQYF. The CDR3 nucleotides read TGCAGCGTTTCGGGCAGTGGCACAGATACGCAGTATTTT.

This clone is a singleton in its sample. The V and J genes are TRBV28 and TRBJ2-1; 9 bases line up with TRBD2. This CDR3 comprises 17 residues. V shed 1 base and J 0 bases; nucleotides not matched to a gene: 4. From germline, CDR1 is MDHEN and CDR2 SYDVKM. CDR3 nucleotide sequence: TGTGCCAGCAGTTTATTCGCGGGAGGGAGCTCCTACAATGAGCAGTTCTTC. Translated: CASSLFAGGSSYNEQFF.

Of note for this clone: Other DNA sequences in the sample encode the same CDR3. This chain connects TRBV29-1 to TRBJ2-1, with a tentative D call TRBD2 (6 bases). Germline-derived CDR1 and CDR2 are SQVTM and ANQGSEA. V lost 6 bases, J lost 0 bases, and 12 bases lay in between. The CDR3 contains 14 residues. Here the CDR3 reads CSVDGGSSYNEQFF. CDR3 in DNA: TGCAGCGTCGATGGGGGGAGCTCCTACAATGAGCAGTTCTTC.

The rearrangement links TRBV13 to TRBJ2-3, with D possibly TRBD2 on 5 matching bases. V was clipped by 6 bases and J by 5 bases, with 9 bases between them. Germline V gene sequence: CDR1 PRHDT, CDR2 FYEKMQ (reference sequence). This CDR3 has 12 residues. The CDR3 is CASSEGRDTQYF. CDR3 sequence (DNA): TGTGCCAGCAGTGAGGGTAGAGATACGCAGTATTTT.

In its sample, this clone was seen a few times. The rearrangement joins TRBV6-1 to TRBJ2-1; D unclear. The CDR3 has 13 residues. Trimming cost V 1 base and J 12 bases, with 13 bases left between them. Germline V CDR1 and CDR2: MNHNS, SASEGT. This chain's CDR3 is CASSEGSLYGQFF. The DNA for the CDR3 is TGTGCCAGCAGTGAAGGCAGTTTGTATGGGCAGTTCTTC.

The chain carries TRBV4-1 and TRBJ1-1; possible D gene TRBD1, 5 bases. The CDR3 spans 13 residues. The V end was cut by 1 base, the J end by 4 bases, with 7 bases between. Germline V gene data show CDR1 as MGHRA and CDR2 as YSYEKL. Written as DNA, the CDR3 is TGCGCCAGCAGCCAAGTAGGGGCCACTGAAGCTTTCTTT. Protein sequence: CASSQVGATEAFF.

This clone has more than one count but fewer than ten. The chain joins TRBV7-9 to TRBJ2-7; D might be TRBD1 (5 bases). This CDR3 has 14 amino acids. Trimming left V 4 bases short and J 2 bases short, with 12 bases between. The germline CDR1 and CDR2 sequences are SEHNR and FQNEAQ (reference sequence). The CDR3 protein is CASSSSGSAYEQYF. The CDR3 DNA reads as TGTGCCAGCAGCTCGTCAGGGTCCGCCTACGAGCAGTACTTC.

The rearrangement uses TRBV4-2 and TRBJ2-5; TRBD2 matches 7 bases. V was pared by 4 bases and J by 0 bases, with 5 bases of the junction left unmatched. The CDR3 sequence is 15 residues long. CDR1 LGHNA and CDR2 YNFKEQ come from the germline V gene. The CDR3 bases are TGTGCCAGCAGCCGTTGGCTAGCGGACCAAGAGACCCAGTACTTC. It translates to CASSRWLADQETQYF.

V gene TRBV6-5 combines with J gene TRBJ2-3, with 10 nucleotides matching TRBD2. The V segment lost 5 bases and the J segment 1 base; nucleotides outside the gene matches: 3. The CDR3 length is 15 residues. Germline V gene sequence: CDR1 MNHEY, CDR2 SVGAGI. This CDR3 is CASSLGTSGTDTQYF. The CDR3 DNA reads TGTGCCAGCAGTCTGGGGACTAGCGGCACAGATACGCAGTATTTT.

The chain employs TRBV13 and TRBJ2-5; D is possibly TRBD1 (5 bases). In germline, CDR1 is PRHDT, CDR2 FYEKMQ (reference sequence). Trimming took 1 base from V and 3 from J, leaving 12 bases between them. CDR3 length: 15 residues. The CDR3 spells CASSLESRAKETQYF. The CDR3 DNA reads TGTGCCAGCAGCTTAGAATCCAGGGCCAAAGAGACCCAGTACTTC.

This clone was counted a few times. This sequence joins TRBV14 and TRBJ2-7; D is perhaps TRBD1 or TRBD2 (7 bases each). V lost 1 base, J lost 3 bases, and 13 bases lay in between. Germline V gene lookup returns CDR1 SGHDN and CDR2 FVKESK. CDR3 length: 15 amino acids. In DNA, the CDR3 is TGTGCCAGCAGCCAAGGGGAGCGGGACAGCTACGAGCAGTACTTC. It yields the protein CASSQGERDSYEQYF. Variable domain in full (rest from reference TRBV14 and TRBJ2-7): EAGVTQFPSHSVIEKGQTVTLRCDPISGHDNLYWYRRVMGKEIKFLLHFVKESKQDESGMPNNRFLAERTGGTYSTLKVQPAELEDSGVYFCASSQGERDSYEQYFGPGTRLTVT.

The J gene is TRBJ2-1, the V gene TRBV5-1; D gene uncertain. The CDR3 spans 24 residues. V lost 4 bases and J lost 0, with 38 bases in between. Germline V gene data show CDR1 as SGHRS and CDR2 as YFSETQ. The DNA for the CDR3 is TGCGCCAGCAGCAGAGCTTACCAAGCCCCAACCTTCGGCCTTTCCTCAAGCTCCTACAATGAGCAGTTCTTC. It codes for CASSRAYQAPTFGLSSSSYNEQFF.

This chain uses TRBV5-6 with TRBJ2-7, with 7 bases aligning to TRBD2. The germline V gene encodes CDR1 SGHDT and CDR2 YYEEEE. The J segment lost 3 bases and the V segment lost 0 bases, leaving 3 bases of the junction unmatched. The CDR3 sequence is 14 residues long. The CDR3 loop reads CASSLGRDYYEQYF. Here the CDR3 DNA reads TGTGCCAGCAGCTTGGGCCGGGACTACTACGAGCAGTACTTC.

This clone was picked up a small number of times. A read error may produce the germline difference seen at one junction end. V usage is TRBV5-5 and J usage is TRBJ2-1; tentatively, D is TRBD2 (5 bases). The germline gives CDR1 SGHKS, CDR2 YYEKEE (reference sequence). The length of the CDR3 is 12 residues. The CDR3 here is CASSQGEGEQFF. The CDR3 bases are TGCGCCAGCAGCCAAGGCGAGGGTGAGCAGTTCTTC.

CDR3 bases: TGTGCCAGCAGTGCTGAATCAGCGTACAATGAGCAGTTCTTC. Translated, it gives CASSAESAYNEQFF. J is TRBJ2-1 and V is TRBV6-1, with D hard to call. V gave up 4 bases and J gave up 4 bases, with 11 bases separating them. Per the germline V gene, CDR1 is MNHNS and CDR2 is SASEGT. CDR3 size: 14 residues.

This clone was seen a handful of times. The chain uses TRBV2 and TRBJ2-1; no firm D call. V gave up 8 bases and J gave up 15 bases, with 8 bases separating them. The CDR3 contains 8 residues. Germline-derived CDR1 and CDR2 are SNHLY and FYNNEI. In nucleotides, the CDR3 is TGTGCCAGCTCACCGACGTTCTTC. The encoded protein is CASSPTFF.

This chain uses TRBV4-1 with TRBJ2-7, with 9 nucleotides matching TRBD2. CDR3 length: 15 residues. The germline V gene has CDR1 MGHRA and CDR2 YSYEKL. V lost 3 bases, J lost 3 bases, and 6 bases stayed unmatched. Here the CDR3 DNA reads TGCGCCAGCAGCCACCATAGCGGGAGAAGCTACGAGCAGTACTTC. This codes for CASSHHSGRSYEQYF.

With respect to this clone: Other DNA sequences in this sample translate to the same CDR3. The rearrangement joins TRBV13 to TRBJ2-7; possibly TRBD2 for D (5 bases). Trimming shortened V by 5 bases and J by 6 bases, and 11 bases separated the two germline ends. The germline CDR1 and CDR2 sequences are PRHDT and FYEKMQ (reference sequence). This CDR3 region has 12 residues. Here the CDR3 reads CASSLGRGEQYF. The DNA for the CDR3 is TGTGCCAGCAGCCTCGGCCGGGGCGAGCAGTACTTC.